This TCR beta chain was retrieved from a study of cytomegalovirus exposure and HLA in healthy donors. Study-wide background: It was reported in a later analysis that the same platform had been used for the 120 validation repertoires as for the roughly 650 first-cohort repertoires. Whole-study findings and limits: It was found in a later analysis that first-cohort TCR clusters tended to co-occur in the 130 or so validation repertoires.

Remarks on this clone: The antigen is unknown.

The protocol was immunoSEQ multiplex PCR, while the TCRdb copy is restricted to in-frame clones and leaves out a portion. Among 70,000 or so clones, 94% were seen once, and the ten largest hold approximately 2%. CDR3 length: 15 residues. CDR1 MDHEN and CDR2 SYDVKM come from the germline V gene. The ends lost 6 bases at V and 6 bases at J; junction bases unmatched: 13. Source material: PBMCs. The chain recombines TRBV28 with TRBJ1-2; 7 positions match TRBD1. This TCR was recovered from a woman aged 18-29 years in good health and CMV-seropositive. CDR3 nucleotides: TGTGCCAGCAGCATATTAAGACAGGGCGCCAATGGCTACACCTTC. This gives the protein CASSILRQGANGYTF.